What follows is one T cell receptor beta chain and its context. Its cognate antigen is unknown. A much larger clone sits a single nucleotide away, making a read error possible. The sample belongs to a study of T cells after yellow fever vaccination. Across the whole study: Fractions low in cell number were prepared with SMART-Seq v4 Ultra Low Input. Study observations and caveats: The booster saw the reappearance of most primary-vaccination clones (approximately 97% CD4, about 88% CD8). Within FACS-sorted repertoires, abundant clonotypes contaminating from the bulk population could be present.

This CDR3 comprises 11 residues. The V end was cut by 11 bases, the J end by 4 bases, with 8 bases between. Each CDR3 protein gets one entry after TCRdb re-called the 5' RACE reads with MiXCR. The sample has 170,000 or so distinct CDR3 sequences, 5.5% to 7.5% seen once; the top ten hold about 2.8%. This clonotype originated in a man aged 18 to 29 who received the YFV17D yellow fever vaccine. Here the sequenced sample was CD4+ T cells sorted from PBMCs, taken on the day of the first yellow fever vaccination. J is TRBJ2-2 and V is TRBV12-3 or TRBV12-4; no clear D. CDR3 nucleotide sequence: TGTGCCCAACGGTGCACCGGGGAGCTGTTTTTT. It translates to CAQRCTGELFF.